Below are 18 T cell receptor beta chains sequenced from a single sample in a study of memory CD4+ T cells and cytomegalovirus serostatus. Single viable CD3+CD4+CD8-CD45RO+ cells were sorted as the memory CD4+ T cells. Repertoires were generated with immunoSEQ multiplex PCR, while TCRdb's copy carries only in-frame clones and drops some. The table has roughly 64,000 clones, more than 70% seen once. The sample taken for sequencing was memory CD4+ T cells from blood. All receptors derive from an adult in good health and CMV-seronegative.

This chain joins TRBV15 and TRBJ1-1, with D unresolved. The CDR3 consists of 14 residues. The V end lost 0 bases, the J end lost 0 bases, and 5 bases lay between the germline ends. Germline V gene sequence: CDR1 LNHNV, CDR2 YYDKDF (reference sequence). CDR3 region: CATSRDRLNTEAFF. The CDR3 DNA is TGTGCCACCAGCAGAGATCGGCTGAACACTGAAGCTTTCTTT.

DNA for the CDR3: TGTGCCAGCAGTAACACTCCTTTGACAGGGGAAGGAAATTCACCCCTCCACTTT. Its protein is CASSNTPLTGEGNSPLHF. The rearrangement links TRBV2 to TRBJ1-6; 8 nucleotides line up with TRBD1. V was clipped by 5 bases and J by 7 bases; unmatched bases: 16. This CDR3 spans 18 amino acids. The V gene's germline CDR1 is SNHLY and CDR2 FYNNEI.

The chain joins TRBV7-9 to TRBJ2-3; D gene unclear. The V and J ends lost 4 bases and 6 bases respectively, with 11 bases between them. The CDR3 sequence is 13 residues long. The germline V gene has CDR1 SEHNR and CDR2 FQNEAQ (reference sequence). In DNA form, the CDR3 reads TGTGCCAGCAGCTCCCAGCGACCTGATACGCAGTATTTT. Amino acid sequence: CASSSQRPDTQYF.

The CDR3 DNA sequence: TGTGCCAGCTCATCCAAAGAGACAGCAAACAATCAGCCCCAGCATTTT. It translates to CASSSKETANNQPQHF. The gene calls are TRBV18 and TRBJ1-5, with D possibly TRBD1 on 5 matching bases. Germline assignment: CDR1 KGHSH and CDR2 LQKENI. The CDR3 is made up of 16 amino acids. V dropped 5 bases and J dropped 3 bases, with 17 bases sitting between them.

The V gene is TRBV28, the J gene TRBJ2-7; 8 bases line up with TRBD1. There are 15 residues in the CDR3. Looked up from germline, CDR1 is MDHEN and CDR2 is SYDVKM. V was clipped by 5 bases and J by 9 bases; unmatched bases: 15. The CDR3 is CASSAWGTGLSWQYF. DNA for the CDR3: TGTGCCAGCAGTGCCTGGGGGACAGGCTTAAGTTGGCAGTACTTC. Together with reference TRBV28 and TRBJ2-7, the CDR3 gives the full variable domain: DVKVTQSSRYLVKRTGEKVFLECVQDMDHENMFWYRQDPGLGLRLIYFSYDVKMKEKGDIPEGYSVSREKKERFSLILESASTNQTSMYLCASSAWGTGLSWQYFGPGTRLTVT.

V and J are TRBV6-4 and TRBJ2-1; unclear D gene. Germline V gene sequence: CDR1 MRHNA, CDR2 SNTAGT. Trimming took off 3 bases at V and 3 bases at J, with 9 bases between the two ends. CDR3 size: 14 residues. CDR3 DNA: TGTGCCAGCAGTGATCCTAGGAACTACAATGAGCAGTTCTTC. Protein product: CASSDPRNYNEQFF.

V is TRBV28 and J is TRBJ1-5; 8 bases align to TRBD1. V lost 1 base to trimming and J lost 1 base; unmatched junction nucleotides: 6. From germline, CDR1 is MDHEN and CDR2 SYDVKM. CDR3 length equals 17 residues. The CDR3 spells CASSLSLRDRSNQPQHF. CDR3 sequence (DNA): TGTGCCAGCAGTTTATCTCTCCGGGACAGGAGCAATCAGCCCCAGCATTTT.

V and J are TRBV15 and TRBJ2-7; D uncertain. Germline V gene data show CDR1 as LNHNV and CDR2 as YYDKDF (reference sequence). The CDR3 totals 16 residues. Trimming took off 4 bases at V and 2 bases at J, with 18 bases between the two ends. The CDR3 protein is CATSKDSLGNTYEQYF. The CDR3 coding sequence is TGTGCCACCAGCAAAGATTCCTTGGGCAACACCTACGAGCAGTACTTC. The full variable domain, completed using reference TRBV15 and TRBJ2-7, is DAMVIQNPRYQVTQFGKPVTLSCSQTLNHNVMYWYQQKSSQAPKLLFHYYDKDFNNEADTPDNFQSRRPNTSFCFLDIRSPGLGDTAMYLCATSKDSLGNTYEQYFGPGTRLTVT.

The chain joins TRBV11-2 to TRBJ1-3, with a tentative D call TRBD1 (6 bases). The CDR3 runs to 16 residues. Trimming shortened V by 2 bases and J by 2 bases, and 13 bases separated the two germline ends. Germline CDR1 SGHAT, CDR2 FQNNGV. The CDR3 nucleotides are TGTGCCAGCAGCTTAAGGGGCGGGGACACTGGAAACACCATATATTTT. Its translation is CASSLRGGDTGNTIYF.

To note about this clone: The same CDR3 arises from other DNA sequences in this sample as well. The J gene is TRBJ1-1, the V gene TRBV5-1; D is undetermined. V was shortened by 1 base and J by 2 bases, with 6 bases between the two germline ends. From germline, CDR1 is SGHRS and CDR2 YFSETQ. The CDR3 is 13 residues long. The CDR3 region has the DNA TGCGCCAGCAGCTTGAGGCAAAACACTGAAGCTTTCTTT. Protein product: CASSLRQNTEAFF.

V and J are TRBV7-2 and TRBJ2-1; D is uncertain. The CDR3 sequence is 14 residues long. Germline V gene lookup returns CDR1 SGHTA and CDR2 FQGNSA. The V end lost 4 bases, the J end lost 4 bases, and 11 bases lay between the germline ends. The CDR3 here is CASSSNLGYNEQFF. As DNA, the CDR3 is TGTGCCAGCAGCTCGAACCTGGGGTACAATGAGCAGTTCTTC.

V gene TRBV19 combines with J gene TRBJ2-5; D may correspond to TRBD1 or TRBD2 (6 bases each). CDR1 and CDR2 from the germline V gene are LNHDA and SQIVND (reference sequence). V was clipped by 3 bases and J by 3 bases, with 14 bases between them. The CDR3 extends over 15 amino acids. Here the CDR3 DNA reads TGTGCCAGTAGTATTCTGGGGGGCGAGGAAGAGACCCAGTACTTC. This translates into CASSILGGEEETQYF.

The V and J genes are TRBV7-2 and TRBJ1-2; a weak D match, TRBD1 (5 bases). Per the germline V gene, CDR1 is SGHTA and CDR2 is FQGNSA. V lost 5 bases to trimming and J lost 8 bases, with 18 bases between them. This CDR3 contains 14 residues. The CDR3 DNA follows: TGTGCCAGCAGCCCGGATGGACAATCGGCCGGCTACACCTTC. Protein: CASSPDGQSAGYTF.

The V call is TRBV5-1, the J call TRBJ2-3; D call uncertain. Germline V lookup: CDR1 SGHRS, CDR2 YFSETQ. Trimming cost V 0 bases and J 5 bases, with 7 bases left between them. The CDR3 runs 13 residues. The CDR3 sequence: CASSLGVEDTQYF. In DNA, the CDR3 is TGCGCCAGCAGCTTGGGTGTAGAAGATACGCAGTATTTT.

The V and J genes are TRBV29-1 and TRBJ1-3; weak D call: TRBD1 (5 bases). The CDR3 is 12 amino acids. V shed 7 bases and J shed 2 bases, with 9 bases lying between them. Germline CDR1 is SQVTM and CDR2 is ANQGSEA. CDR3 in amino acids: CSAEGPGNTIYF. In DNA, the CDR3 is TGCAGCGCTGAGGGGCCTGGAAACACCATATATTTT.

The chain carries TRBV7-6 and TRBJ2-5; tentative D call: TRBD2 (5 bases). The CDR3 consists of 11 residues. V was pared by 5 bases and J by 4 bases, with 5 bases between. Germline V CDR1 and CDR2: SGHVS, FNYEAQ. As DNA, the CDR3 is TGTGCCAGCAGCCGGGGAGAGACCCAGTACTTC. It codes for CASSRGETQYF.

The V gene is TRBV10-3, the J gene TRBJ1-1; D is uncertain. The germline V gene encodes CDR1 ENHRY and CDR2 SYGVKD. CDR3 size: 13 residues. Trimming cost V 5 bases and J 6 bases, with 13 bases left between them. CDR3 sequence (DNA): TGTGCCATCAGTCCTGGGGTTTCGGCTGAAGCTTTCTTT. It translates to CAISPGVSAEAFF.

The J gene is TRBJ1-3, the V gene TRBV7-2; no clear D. The CDR3 loop spans 15 amino acids. CDR1 is SGHTA and CDR2 is FQGNSA in the germline V gene. The V end lost 0 bases, the J end lost 4 bases, and 10 bases lay between the germline ends. The CDR3, as DNA: TGTGCCAGCAGCTTAGCTCCAGGAGGGGGAAACACCATATATTTT. This translates into CASSLAPGGGNTIYF.